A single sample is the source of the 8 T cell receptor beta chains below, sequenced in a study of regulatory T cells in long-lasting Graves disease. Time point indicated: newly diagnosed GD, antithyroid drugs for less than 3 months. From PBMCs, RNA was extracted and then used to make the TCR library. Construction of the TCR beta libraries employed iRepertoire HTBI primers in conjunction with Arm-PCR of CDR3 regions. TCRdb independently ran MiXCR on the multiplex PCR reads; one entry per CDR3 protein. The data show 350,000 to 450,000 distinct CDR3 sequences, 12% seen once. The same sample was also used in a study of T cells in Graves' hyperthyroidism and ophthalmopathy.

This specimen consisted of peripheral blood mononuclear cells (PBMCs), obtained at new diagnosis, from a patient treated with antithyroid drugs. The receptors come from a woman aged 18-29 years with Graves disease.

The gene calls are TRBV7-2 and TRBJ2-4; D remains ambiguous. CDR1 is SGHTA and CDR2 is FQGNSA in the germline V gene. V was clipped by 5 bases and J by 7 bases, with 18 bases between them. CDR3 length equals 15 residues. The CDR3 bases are TGTGCCAGCAGCACGGGCCCCGCTAAGAGTAACATTCAGTACTTC. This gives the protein CASSTGPAKSNIQYF. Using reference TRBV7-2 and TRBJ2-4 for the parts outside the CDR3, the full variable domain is GAGVSQSPSNKVTEKGKDVELRCDPISGHTALYWYRQSLGQGLEFLIYFQGNSAPDKSGLPSDRFSAERTGGSVSTLTIQRTQQEDSAVYLCASSTGPAKSNIQYFGAGTRLSVL.

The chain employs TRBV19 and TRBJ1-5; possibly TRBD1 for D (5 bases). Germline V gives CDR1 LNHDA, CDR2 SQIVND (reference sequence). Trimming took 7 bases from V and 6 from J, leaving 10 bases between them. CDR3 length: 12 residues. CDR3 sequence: CASNWGGQPQHF. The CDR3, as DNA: TGTGCCAGTAACTGGGGGGGTCAGCCCCAGCATTTT. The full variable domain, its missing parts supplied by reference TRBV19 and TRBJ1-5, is DGGITQSPKYLFRKEGQNVTLSCEQNLNHDAMYWYRQDPGQGLRLIYYSQIVNDFQKGDIAEGYSVSREKKESFPLTVTSAQKNPTAFYLCASNWGGQPQHFGDGTRLSIL.

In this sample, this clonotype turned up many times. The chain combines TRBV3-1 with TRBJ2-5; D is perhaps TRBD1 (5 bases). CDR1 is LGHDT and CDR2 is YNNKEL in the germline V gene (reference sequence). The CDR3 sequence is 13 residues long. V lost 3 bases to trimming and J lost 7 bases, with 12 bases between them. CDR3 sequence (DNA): TGTGCCAGCAGCCAGGAGACAGACGCGACCCAGTACTTC. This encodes CASSQETDATQYF.

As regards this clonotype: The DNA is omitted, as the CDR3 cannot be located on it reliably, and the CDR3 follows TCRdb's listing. The CDR3 sequence: CASSLRGFFGETQYF. The rearrangement joins TRBV7-2 to TRBJ2-1; the D segment call TRBD2 is taken from the table without a DNA check. CDR1 SGHTA and CDR2 FQGNSA come from the germline V gene. Inclusive of both ends, the CDR3 amounts to 15 amino acids.

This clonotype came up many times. The CDR3 nucleotides read TGTGCCAGCAGTACGGGGGGGAATGAGCAGTTCTTC. This gives the protein CASSTGGNEQFF. The chain couples TRBV27 to TRBJ2-1; 8 nucleotides agree with TRBD2. Unmatched junction bases numbered 1, after V lost 5 bases and J lost 7 bases. Germline V CDR1 and CDR2: MNHEY, SMNVEV (reference sequence). This CDR3 region has 12 residues.

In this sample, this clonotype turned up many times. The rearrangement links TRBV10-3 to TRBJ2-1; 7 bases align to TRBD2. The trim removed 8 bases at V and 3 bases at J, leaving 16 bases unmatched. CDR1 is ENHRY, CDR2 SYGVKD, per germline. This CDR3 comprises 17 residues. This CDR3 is CAIGRQLVAGLYNEQFF. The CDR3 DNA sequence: TGTGCCATCGGGCGGCAGCTTGTAGCGGGCCTCTACAATGAGCAGTTCTTC.

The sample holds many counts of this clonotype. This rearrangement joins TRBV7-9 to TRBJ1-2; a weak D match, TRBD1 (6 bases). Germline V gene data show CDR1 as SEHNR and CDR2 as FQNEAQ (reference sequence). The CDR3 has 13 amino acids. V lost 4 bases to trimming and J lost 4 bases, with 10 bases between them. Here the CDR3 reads CASSSRQVYGYTF. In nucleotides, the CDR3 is TGTGCCAGCAGCTCGAGACAGGTCTATGGCTACACCTTC.

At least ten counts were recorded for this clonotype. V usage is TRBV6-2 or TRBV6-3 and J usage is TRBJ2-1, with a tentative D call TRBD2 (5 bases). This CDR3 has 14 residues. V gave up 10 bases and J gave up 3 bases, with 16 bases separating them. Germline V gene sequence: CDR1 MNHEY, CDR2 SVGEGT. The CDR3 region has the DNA TGTGCCACCTTCCCGTCGAGGGTCTACAATGAGCAGTTCTTC. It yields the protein CATFPSRVYNEQFF.